The 24 T cell receptor beta chains below were found in one sample sequenced in a study of CXCR3-negative and CXCR3-positive naive CD8 T cells. Researchers prepared the TRB cDNA libraries using 5' RACE with UMI labels. TCRdb re-called the 5' RACE reads and catalogs CDR3 proteins one per entry, DNA excluded. The table counts over 100,000 distinct CDR3 sequences; approximately 0.5% lies in the top ten. Specimen: naive CXCR3- CD8+ T cells from blood. Subset noted: CD45RO-CCR7+CD27+CD95- naive CD8+ T cells lacking CXCR3 (TNR3-). These receptors were taken from a human donor in good health. Some clones in this sample may be carry-over from other donors' samples.

The chain has TRBV11-2 and TRBJ2-1; the D call from TCRdb, TRBD1, cannot be confirmed without DNA. This CDR3 contains 14 residues. In germline, CDR1 is SGHAT, CDR2 FQNNGV. The CDR3 spells CASSLGIGTNEQFF.

The chain employs TRBV13 and TRBJ1-5; TCRdb's assignment of TRBD1 cannot be checked, as there is no DNA. Per the germline V gene, CDR1 is PRHDT and CDR2 is FYEKMQ (reference sequence). CDR3 length: 15 amino acids. The CDR3 protein is CASSLGRGSNQPQHF.

The chain links TRBV29-1 to TRBJ2-7; TCRdb calls TRBD1, which cannot be checked without DNA. Germline CDR1 and CDR2: SQVTM and ANQGSEA. This CDR3 spans 15 amino acids. The CDR3 spells CSVEGGIEDSYEQYF.

The gene calls are TRBV24-1 and TRBJ2-1; TCRdb's D gene call, TRBD1, goes unchecked for lack of DNA. Germline V gene sequence: CDR1 KGHDR, CDR2 SFDVKD. The CDR3 is 18 residues long. CDR3: CATSDDKPGLSSYNEQFF.

The chain employs TRBV7-9 and TRBJ2-1. CDR1 SEHNR and CDR2 FQNEAQ come from the germline V gene (reference sequence). The CDR3 is 15 residues long. CDR3 sequence: CASSPSGSSYNEQFF.

The chain carries TRBV7-9 and TRBJ1-2. There are 14 residues in the CDR3. Germline V gene lookup returns CDR1 SEHNR and CDR2 FQNEAQ (reference sequence). The CDR3 spells CASSYSTGEGGYTF.

The chain carries TRBV9 and TRBJ1-1; as DNA is missing, the TRBD1 call by TCRdb cannot be tested. This CDR3 spans 18 amino acids. CDR1 SGDLS and CDR2 YYNGEE come from the germline V gene. CDR3 in amino acids: CASSVATEPGRSNTEAFF. Filled out from reference TRBV9 and TRBJ1-1, the complete variable domain reads DSGVTQTPKHLITATGQRVTLRCSPRSGDLSVYWYQQSLDQGLQFLIQYYNGEERAKGNILERFSAQQFPDLHSELNLSSLELGDSALYFCASSVATEPGRSNTEAFFGQGTRLTVV.

This chain uses TRBV6-1 with TRBJ1-2; checking the TCRdb D call of TRBD1 is not possible without DNA. This CDR3 contains 12 residues. Germline-derived CDR1 and CDR2 are MNHNS and SASEGT. CDR3 protein: CASSAGSDGYTF.

The V call is TRBV3-1, the J call TRBJ2-7; the TRBD1 assignment by TCRdb is unverifiable without DNA. There are 13 residues in the CDR3. Germline V gives CDR1 LGHDT, CDR2 YNNKEL (reference sequence). CDR3 region: CASSQAGQNEQYF.

The CDR3 sequence is CASSEVRNEQFF. The chain employs TRBV6-1 and TRBJ2-1. The CDR3 is made up of 12 amino acids. Germline CDR1 MNHNS, CDR2 SASEGT.

The J gene is TRBJ1-5, the V gene TRBV4-3; TCRdb returns TRBD1, unconfirmable since there is no DNA. Looked up from germline, CDR1 is LGHNA and CDR2 is YSLEER. This CDR3 contains 16 residues. CDR3 sequence: CASSITGDTADQPQHF.

The CDR3 protein is CASSELAGYNEQFF. J is TRBJ2-1 and V is TRBV2; the D gene TCRdb calls, TRBD2, cannot be checked with no DNA. Germline values: CDR1 SNHLY, CDR2 FYNNEI. This CDR3 region has 14 residues.

The chain recombines TRBV28 with TRBJ2-1; lacking DNA, the TRBD1 call made by TCRdb goes unchecked. The CDR3 totals 14 residues. The germline gives CDR1 MDHEN, CDR2 SYDVKM. The CDR3: CASSQTGGREKQFF.

CDR3 sequence reads: CASSSPGQAVNEQFF. The gene calls are TRBV7-6 and TRBJ2-1; TCRdb proposes TRBD1, but this gene call is untestable without DNA. The germline V gene has CDR1 SGHVS and CDR2 FNYEAQ. The CDR3 length is 15 residues.

The V and J genes are TRBV28 and TRBJ2-5; TCRdb reports TRBD2, a call that lacks DNA to check it against. This CDR3 comprises 16 residues. Germline V lookup: CDR1 MDHEN, CDR2 SYDVKM. The CDR3 loop reads CASTPEEGSGQETQYF.

The chain links TRBV29-1 to TRBJ2-3; TCRdb's D call of TRBD2 is untestable without DNA. Germline assignment: CDR1 SQVTM and CDR2 ANQGSEA. This CDR3 spans 16 amino acids. The CDR3 reads CSVEGTSGGKVNTQYF.

The chain recombines TRBV4-1 with TRBJ2-1; with no DNA, the TCRdb D assignment of TRBD1 cannot be verified. Germline lookup yields CDR1 MGHRA and CDR2 YSYEKL. The CDR3 has 15 residues. The CDR3: CASSQARQSYNEQFF.

The chain employs TRBV11-2 and TRBJ1-2; TCRdb lists TRBD1, though no DNA is available to test this call. The CDR3 loop spans 14 amino acids. Germline assignment: CDR1 SGHAT and CDR2 FQNNGV. The CDR3 here is CASSLGGLRYGYTF.

This rearrangement joins TRBV28 to TRBJ2-1; no DNA is available, so the TRBD1 call from TCRdb remains unchecked. This CDR3 has 13 residues. CDR1 and CDR2 (germline): MDHEN, SYDVKM. The CDR3 sequence: CASSFSGAHEQFF.

The chain has TRBV20-1 and TRBJ1-6. The CDR3 sequence is 13 residues long. CDR1 and CDR2 (germline): DFQATT, SNEGSKA (reference sequence). CDR3: CSARATVSSPLHF.

The V and J genes are TRBV4-2 and TRBJ2-7; TCRdb picks TRBD2, but there is no DNA to check that call. Germline V gives CDR1 LGHNA, CDR2 YNFKEQ. CDR3 length: 17 residues. CDR3: CASSQEGAAGSFYEQYF.

This chain links TRBV15 with TRBJ1-5; TCRdb gives TRBD1 as the D gene, but with no DNA this cannot be confirmed. The germline gives CDR1 LNHNV, CDR2 YYDKDF (reference sequence). This CDR3 contains 19 residues. The CDR3 sequence: CATSHVSVVGQGINQPQHF.

The chain links TRBV3-1 to TRBJ2-3; TCRdb's D call of TRBD1 is untestable without DNA. This CDR3 region has 17 residues. Per germline, CDR1 LGHDT and CDR2 YNNKEL (reference sequence). The CDR3 sequence: CASSQDPSGTSTDTQYF.

CDR3 amino acids: CASSLASGDRRQYF. This chain connects TRBV7-6 to TRBJ2-7. The germline V gene encodes CDR1 SGHVS and CDR2 FNYEAQ. This CDR3 has 14 amino acids.